The clone carrying this T cell receptor (beta chain) was observed a single time. This entry belongs to a study of blood T cell repertoires in COVID-19. Study-level background: Whether acute or convalescent, the COVID-19 samples came from the United States, Italy and Spain. The analysed material was cDNA or gDNA that came from T cells, B-cell-depleted T cells, or PBMCs.

Study processing details: From reference gene primer amplification, estimates of nucleated cell counts were derived. Measured with immunoSEQ multiplex PCR; TCRdb has only the in-frame clones, and not every one. V and J calls and clone size are as listed in that table; D and trimming were resolved from the DNA. The sample carries about 36,000 clones, around four fifths recorded once. In germline, CDR1 is MNHEY, CDR2 SVGAGI. V lost 5 bases to trimming and J lost 0 bases; unmatched junction nucleotides: 3. This CDR3 contains 14 residues. Sequencing used peripheral blood. This chain uses TRBV6-5 with TRBJ2-5; 7 nucleotides line up with TRBD1. The TCR was taken from a human donor in a cohort sampled during active COVID-19. This chain's CDR3 is CASSRTGDQETQYF. Here the CDR3 DNA reads TGTGCCAGCAGTCGAACAGGGGACCAAGAGACCCAGTACTTC.